Listed below are T cell receptor beta chains from one sample, sequenced in a study of Graves' ophthalmopathy and Graves' hyperthyroidism. TCRdb re-derived calls from the multiplex PCR reads in MiXCR, one entry per CDR3 protein. The sample lists 400,000 to 450,000 distinct CDR3 sequences, roughly 21% occurring once. Specimen: peripheral blood. These receptors were obtained from a woman aged 18-29 years with stable Graves' hyperthyroidism. CDR3s include the opening cysteine and the closing phenylalanine or tryptophan.

V gene,CDR3 length,J gene,CDR3 protein
TRBV6-1,15,TRBJ2-2,CASSVSGLNTGELFF
TRBV19,18,TRBJ2-2,CASKTRAPPLGLTGELFF
TRBV6-5,15,TRBJ2-7,CASSYRDRESYEQYF
TRBV2,13,TRBJ2-7,CASGGTGLYEQYF
TRBV11-1,16,TRBJ2-2,CASSSTGTPNTGELFF
TRBV7-9,12,TRBJ1-1,CASSSGTGGAFF
TRBV7-6,14,TRBJ1-6,CASSVGGGDSPLHF
TRBV10-3,14,TRBJ1-2,CAISASNSNYGYTF
TRBV7-9,15,TRBJ1-1,CASSLAQAGFSEAFF
TRBV7-3,16,TRBJ2-2,CASSLTSGRNTGELFF
TRBV28,15,TRBJ2-7,CASSLGRDLTYEQYF
TRBV12-3/TRBV12-4,14,TRBJ1-2,CASSFRTGVDGYTF
TRBV15,17,TRBJ1-6,CATSRPPYRDRGSPLHF
TRBV28,15,TRBJ2-6,CASSLLGSGANVLTF
TRBV19,16,TRBJ2-5,CASSIDEERGGETQYF
TRBV2,14,TRBJ2-7,CASSEPRSSYEQYF
TRBV5-6,15,TRBJ2-4,CASSRPTGSKNIQYF
TRBV15,14,TRBJ2-5,CATSTGGGQETQYF
TRBV24-1,15,TRBJ1-5,CATSDPGISNQPQHF
TRBV4-3,16,TRBJ2-7,CASSHSLGPNSYEQYF
TRBV28,12,TRBJ2-7,CASSFPSGQGYF
TRBV20-1,14,TRBJ2-2,CSAMLAGASGELFF
TRBV12-3/TRBV12-4,17,TRBJ1-3,CASSFPPQGASGNTIYF
TRBV27,14,TRBJ2-7,CASSLGGRDYEQYF
TRBV11-2,11,TRBJ2-1,CASSSYNEKFF
TRBV20-1,11,TRBJ2-7,CSAPWAYEQYF
TRBV2,13,TRBJ2-5,CATTAERGETQYF
TRBV6-1,17,TRBJ1-5,CASSPDPRTVLNQPQHF
TRBV20-1,14,TRBJ2-5,CSASGARDGETQYF
TRBV20-1,12,TRBJ1-1,CSAIEPGSEAFF
TRBV6-5,14,TRBJ2-5,CASRLTGVVETQYF
TRBV4-3,15,TRBJ2-7,CASSQEWTGTYEQYF
TRBV30,11,TRBJ2-7,CAWSVQYEQYF
TRBV2,15,TRBJ1-3,CASSVGKSSGNTIYF
TRBV6-1,13,TRBJ1-2,CASRATGVLGYTF
TRBV20-1,13,TRBJ1-2,CSANPDRVGGYTF
TRBV2,17,TRBJ1-5,CASSEELATAWNQPQHF
TRBV6-5,11,TRBJ1-2,CASSYGDGYTF
TRBV12-3/TRBV12-4,15,TRBJ2-5,CASSRDTVGQETQYF
TRBV20-1,17,TRBJ2-5,CSASGGGSPNLQETQYF
TRBV28,14,TRBJ1-2,CASSFSTTIYGYTF
TRBV29-1,14,TRBJ1-2,CSATGVTEFYGYTF